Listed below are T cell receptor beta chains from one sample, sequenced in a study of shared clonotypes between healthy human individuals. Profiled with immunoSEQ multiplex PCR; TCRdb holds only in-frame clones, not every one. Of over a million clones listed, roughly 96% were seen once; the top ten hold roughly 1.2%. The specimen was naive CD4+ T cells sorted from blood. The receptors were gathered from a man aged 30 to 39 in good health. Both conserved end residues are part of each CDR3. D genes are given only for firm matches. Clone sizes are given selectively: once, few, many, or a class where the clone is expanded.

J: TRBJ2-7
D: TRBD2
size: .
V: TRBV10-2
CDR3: CASTGSGGFHEQYF
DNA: TGCGCCAGCACGGGCTCGGGAGGATTCCACGAGCAGTACTTC

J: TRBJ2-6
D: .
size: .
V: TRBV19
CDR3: CASSITGSGANVLTF
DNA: TGTGCCAGTAGTATAACAGGCTCTGGGGCCAACGTCCTGACTTTC

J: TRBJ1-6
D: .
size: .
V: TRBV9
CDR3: CASSVTDSSYNSPLHF
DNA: TGTGCCAGCAGCGTAACAGACAGCTCCTATAATTCACCCCTCCACTTT

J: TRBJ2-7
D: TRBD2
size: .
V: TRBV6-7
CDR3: CATRVGFSGTSYTYEQYF
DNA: TGTGCCACCCGAGTCGGATTTAGCGGGACAAGTTATACCTACGAGCAGTACTTC

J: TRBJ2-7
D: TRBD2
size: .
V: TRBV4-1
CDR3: CASSQTRGSGPSYEQYF
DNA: TGCGCCAGCAGCCAAACTCGCGGGAGTGGCCCTTCCTACGAGCAGTACTTC

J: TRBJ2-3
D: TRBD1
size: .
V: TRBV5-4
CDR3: CASSLESDRGLTDTQYF
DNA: TGTGCCAGCAGCTTGGAATCGGACAGGGGGCTAACAGATACGCAGTATTTT

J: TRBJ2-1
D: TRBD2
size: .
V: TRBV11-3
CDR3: CASSKLGLAENNEQFF
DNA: TGTGCCAGCAGCAAACTTGGACTAGCGGAAAACAATGAGCAGTTCTTC

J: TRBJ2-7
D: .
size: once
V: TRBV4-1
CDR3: CASSQVQAGDSYEQYF
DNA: TGCGCCAGCAGCCAAGTGCAGGCCGGAGACTCCTACGAGCAGTACTTC

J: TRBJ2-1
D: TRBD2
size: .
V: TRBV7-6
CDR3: CASTLGLAGGNEQFF
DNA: TGTGCCAGCACCTTGGGGCTAGCGGGCGGTAATGAGCAGTTCTTC

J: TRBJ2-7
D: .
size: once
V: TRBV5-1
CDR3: CASSLDLYEQYF
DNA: TGCGCCAGCAGCTTGGACCTTTACGAGCAGTACTTC

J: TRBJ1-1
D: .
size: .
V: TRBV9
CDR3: CASSVGGARSEAFF
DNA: TGTGCCAGCAGCGTAGGGGGGGCGCGGTCTGAAGCTTTCTTT

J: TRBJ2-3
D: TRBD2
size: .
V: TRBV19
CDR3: CASSIPGGRDTQYF
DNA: TGTGCCAGTAGTATACCGGGAGGGAGAGATACGCAGTATTTT

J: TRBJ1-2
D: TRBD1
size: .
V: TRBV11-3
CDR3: CASSVDRTVAGYGYTF
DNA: TGTGCCAGCAGCGTGGACAGGACGGTCGCTGGATATGGCTACACCTTC

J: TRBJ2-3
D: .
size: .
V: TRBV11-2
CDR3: CASSFGITDTQYF
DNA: TGTGCCAGCAGCTTTGGGATCACAGATACGCAGTATTTT

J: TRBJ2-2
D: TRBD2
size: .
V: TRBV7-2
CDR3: CASSRSLAGGITGELFF
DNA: TGTGCCAGCAGCCGATCACTAGCGGGAGGAATAACCGGGGAGCTGTTTTTT

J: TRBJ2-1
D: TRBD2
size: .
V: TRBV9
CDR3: CASSSIAGVVEQFF
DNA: TGTGCCAGCAGCAGCATAGCGGGAGTCGTTGAGCAGTTCTTC

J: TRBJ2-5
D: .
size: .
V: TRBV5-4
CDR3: CASSRQETQYF
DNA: TGTGCCAGCAGCCGACAGGAGACCCAGTACTTC

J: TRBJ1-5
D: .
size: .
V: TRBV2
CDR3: CASSSGTRNQPQHF
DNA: TGTGCCAGCAGCTCCGGGACACGCAATCAGCCCCAGCATTTT

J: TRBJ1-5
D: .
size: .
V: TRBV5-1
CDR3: CASSNMAGTQPQHF
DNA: TGCGCCAGTTCTAACATGGCGGGGACCCAGCCCCAGCATTTT

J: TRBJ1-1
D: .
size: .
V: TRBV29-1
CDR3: CSVVLQAVNTEAFF
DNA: TGCAGCGTTGTCTTGCAGGCGGTGAACACTGAAGCTTTCTTT

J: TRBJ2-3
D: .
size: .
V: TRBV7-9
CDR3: CASSLGRSTDTQYF
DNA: TGTGCCAGCAGCTTAGGGCGTAGCACAGATACGCAGTATTTT

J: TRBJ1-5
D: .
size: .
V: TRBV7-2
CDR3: CASSLVGGADDQPQHF
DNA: TGTGCCAGCAGCTTAGTAGGGGGAGCTGACGATCAGCCCCAGCATTTT

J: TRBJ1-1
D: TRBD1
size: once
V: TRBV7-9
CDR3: CASSSRSGTGNTEAFF
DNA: TGTGCCAGCAGCTCGAGATCCGGGACAGGGAACACTGAAGCTTTCTTT

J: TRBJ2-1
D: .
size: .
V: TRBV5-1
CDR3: CASSLNSGSYNEQFF
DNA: TGCGCCAGCAGCTTGAATAGCGGATCCTACAATGAGCAGTTCTTC

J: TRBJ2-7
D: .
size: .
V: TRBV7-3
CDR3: CASSLAGPPYEQYF
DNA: TGTGCCAGCAGCTTAGCGGGACCCCCGTACGAGCAGTACTTC

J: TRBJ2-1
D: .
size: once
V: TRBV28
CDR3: CASSSLAASSYNEQFF
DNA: TGTGCCAGCAGTTCCTTAGCGGCCAGCTCCTACAATGAGCAGTTCTTC

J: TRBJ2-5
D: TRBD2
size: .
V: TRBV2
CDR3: CASSVLAGEETQYF
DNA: TGTGCCAGCAGCGTCCTAGCGGGAGAAGAGACCCAGTACTTC

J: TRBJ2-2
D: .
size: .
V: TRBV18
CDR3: CASSPSGGTDTGELFF
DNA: TGTGCCAGCTCACCGAGCGGCGGGACGGACACCGGGGAGCTGTTTTTT

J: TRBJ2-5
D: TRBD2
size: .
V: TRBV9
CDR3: CASSANLRASGRVGETQYF
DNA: TGTGCCAGCAGCGCCAACTTGCGGGCTAGCGGGAGGGTAGGAGAGACCCAGTACTTC

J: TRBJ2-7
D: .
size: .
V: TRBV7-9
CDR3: CASSARAWDPYEQYF
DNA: TGTGCCAGCAGCGCCCGGGCCTGGGATCCCTACGAGCAGTACTTC

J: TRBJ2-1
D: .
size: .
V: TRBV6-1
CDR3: CARGPGAEQFF
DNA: TGTGCCAGAGGACCGGGTGCGGAGCAGTTCTTC

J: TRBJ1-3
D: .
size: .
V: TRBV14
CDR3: CASSQDRGEAARNTIYF
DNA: TGTGCCAGCAGCCAAGATCGGGGGGAAGCGGCCCGAAACACCATATATTTT